The T cell receptor beta chain described here comes from a study of blood T cells in healthy people across ages. A word on this clonotype: What it recognizes is unknown.

The second PCR ran roughly 7 to 12 cycles with a sample-barcoded 5' primer and J-beta primers. Using its own MiXCR run on the 5' RACE reads, TCRdb lists one record per CDR3 protein. Among hundreds of thousands of distinct CDR3 sequences listed, over 40% were seen once. Overall study findings and caveats: Estimates based on one million T cells were treated as lower bounds. Per million T cells, TCR beta diversity dropped roughly linearly as age increased.

The specimen was blood. This clonotype originated in a man at least 80 years old in good health.

The CDR3 reads CSASSSSSGPYNEQFF. The CDR3 DNA reads as TGCAGTGCTAGCAGTTCGTCTAGCGGGCCCTACAATGAGCAGTTCTTC. This rearrangement joins TRBV20-1 to TRBJ2-1; 8 bases are a match to TRBD2. J was trimmed by 2 bases and V by 3 bases; bases with no gene match: 9. The CDR3 loop spans 16 amino acids. Germline loops: CDR1 DFQATT, CDR2 SNEGSKA (reference sequence).